These 8 T cell receptor beta chains came from one sample sequenced in a study of T cells after yellow fever vaccination. TCRdb passed the 5' RACE reads through MiXCR, listing each CDR3 protein once. The sample carries 300,000 or so distinct CDR3 sequences, about 10% recorded once. Sequencing used CD4+ T cells sorted from PBMCs, obtained 5 days after the yellow fever booster vaccination. The origin of the receptors is a man aged 18 to 29 who received the YFV17D yellow fever vaccine.

The genes are TRBV5-1 and TRBJ2-1; D remains ambiguous. Germline V gene lookup returns CDR1 SGHRS and CDR2 YFSETQ. V was shortened by 7 bases and J by 9 bases, with 20 bases between the two germline ends. This CDR3 is built from 14 residues. The CDR3 reads CASSDIQLPAEQFF. The CDR3 nucleotides are TGCGCCAGCTCCGATATCCAGCTACCGGCTGAGCAGTTCTTC.

This sequence joins TRBV5-1 and TRBJ2-5, with a tentative D call TRBD2 (7 bases). Trimming removed 4 bases at V and 5 bases at J, with 18 bases between. The CDR3 spans 15 residues. CDR1 and CDR2 (germline): SGHRS, YFSETQ. CDR3 DNA: TGCGCCAGCAGCGTGCAGGGGAGGGGAGTTGAGACCCAGTACTTC. Translation: CASSVQGRGVETQYF.

The gene calls are TRBV5-1 and TRBJ2-1; TRBD2 aligns across 9 bases. The CDR3 length is 19 residues. The germline V gene has CDR1 SGHRS and CDR2 YFSETQ. V lost 1 base and J lost 6; bases outside the gene matches: 17. CDR3 nucleotides: TGCGCCAGCAGCTTGTTCGGCATTAGCGGGGGAGCGAGGGGCAATGAGCAGTTCTTC. As protein: CASSLFGISGGARGNEQFF.

The genes are TRBV7-2 and TRBJ1-3; D remains unclear. This CDR3 spans 16 amino acids. The germline V gene encodes CDR1 SGHTA and CDR2 FQGNSA. Between the trimmed V and J ends, which lost 5 bases and 0 bases, there was a span of 14 bases. CDR3 sequence (DNA): TGTGCCAGCAGCCTGAATGGGATTTCCTCTGGAAACACCATATATTTT. Encoded protein: CASSLNGISSGNTIYF.

The gene calls are TRBV12-3 or TRBV12-4 and TRBJ1-2; no firm D call. The CDR3 totals 13 residues. V was cut by 3 bases and J by 8 bases, with 13 bases left in between. For the CDR3, the DNA is TGTGCCAGCAGTTTTACACTCTATGGAGGCTACACCTTC. The encoded protein is CASSFTLYGGYTF.

This chain joins TRBV21-1 and TRBJ1-6. TRBV21-1 constitutes a pseudogene. The CDR3 is made up of 13 amino acids. CDR3 sequence reads: CASSRRGGSPLHF. CDR3 in DNA: TGTGCCAGCAGCCGCCGGGGGGGCTCACCCCTCCACTTT.

The chain recombines TRBV5-1 with TRBJ1-3; maybe TRBD1 (5 bases). The CDR3 sequence is 16 residues long. The germline CDR1 and CDR2 sequences are SGHRS and YFSETQ. Trimming pared 4 bases from V and 2 bases from J, leaving 16 bases between. The CDR3 protein is CASSLRAGTPGNTIYF. CDR3 DNA sequence: TGCGCCAGCAGCCTCAGAGCCGGGACCCCTGGAAACACCATATATTTT.

This clonotype has a count of ten or more. The chain uses TRBV20-1 and TRBJ1-5; TRBD1 might be the D (5 bases). Germline V gene lookup returns CDR1 DFQATT and CDR2 SNEGSKA (reference sequence). This CDR3 region has 16 residues. Deletions cut 0 bases from V and 2 bases from J, with 14 bases between. CDR3 in amino acids: CSARDPGTSGNQPQHF. CDR3 nucleotides: TGCAGTGCTAGAGACCCCGGGACTAGCGGCAATCAGCCCCAGCATTTT.